This section outlines one T cell receptor (beta chain) sequence together with its context. What it recognizes is unknown. This CDR3 spans 14 amino acids. The ends were cut back, 3 bases at V and 4 bases at J, with 13 bases in the middle. The V gene's germline CDR1 is GTSNPN and CDR2 SVGIG (reference sequence). The data are from a study of a mutant IDH1 vaccine in newly diagnosed glioma. About the study: The study started vaccination 4-6 weeks after radiotherapy alone, or with temozolomide cycles. Patients got radiotherapy, temozolomide, or both beforehand, and most got both. Regarding the study as a whole: Patients showed vaccine-induced immune responses at a rate of roughly 93%.

TCRdb's table, derived via immunoSEQ multiplex PCR, lists solely in-frame clones and lacks some. The table shows over 30,000 clones, with 90% occurring only once. Time point here: week 47, end of study. Mutant IDH1 20-mer peptide, at 300 ug, made up each vaccine dose, with topical imiquimod. The source was PBMCs, collected from a glioma patient whose treatment included an IDH1 peptide vaccine. The chain carries TRBV30 and TRBJ2-1; no reliable D call. The TCR comes from a woman between 35 and 50 years old with glioma. In DNA form, the CDR3 reads TGTGCCTGGAGCCAGCACCTCATATACAATGAGCAGTTCTTC. Translated: CAWSQHLIYNEQFF.